The clone carrying this T cell receptor beta chain was found many times. Its antigen is not known. These data come from a study of T cells after yellow fever vaccination. The study's findings and limits: Contamination of FACS-sorted repertoires by abundant clonotypes from the bulk population could occur. Primary-vaccination clones mostly resurfaced post-booster (under 98% CD4, more than 80% CD8).

CDR3 length: 14 residues. The germline V gene has CDR1 SGDLS and CDR2 YYNGEE. Trimming pared 0 bases from V and 0 bases from J, leaving 6 bases between. TCRdb called the 5' RACE reads again in MiXCR, with one record for every CDR3 protein. The table records some 130,000 distinct CDR3 sequences, about 6.2% of them present only once. This clonotype was sampled from a man under 40 who received the YFV17D yellow fever vaccine. The sequences come from CD4+ T cells sorted from PBMCs, collected 10 days after the yellow fever booster vaccination. The chain employs TRBV9 and TRBJ1-2; D uncertain. CDR3 coding DNA: TGTGCCAGCAGCGTAGGGGAAGCTAACTATGGCTACACCTTC. This sequence encodes CASSVGEANYGYTF.